This entry concerns a single T cell receptor (beta chain). Its antigen is unknown. Within one base of it there is no much larger clone, and no base qualities were kept. These data come from a study of patients and donors after allogeneic stem cell transplantation (dated by TCRdb to 2018 to 2020). Libraries were built with RT-PCR. Sequenced on a NextSeq 550. In-frame beta chains were kept once TCRdb had trimmed the public reads at Q25 with fastp and called clones with MiXCR. Records with the same CDR3 protein are collapsed into one entry carrying the most frequent genes and DNA. The sample profile shows approximately 160,000 distinct CDR3 sequences; about 32% of them were found once. Clones ranked in the top ten supply roughly 3% of the sample. Looking up the germline V gene (reference sequence) yields CDR1 LNHNV and CDR2 YYDKDF. The junction shows trimming of 1 base on V and 0 bases on J, and the gene matches do not reach 12 bases of it. Spanning cysteine to phenylalanine, the CDR3 consists of 19 amino acids. The sequence is cut down to CDR3 DNA, 57 bases in frame from base 1.

The V gene is TRBV15 and the J gene is TRBJ1-5; the central 7 bases match TRBD1. The TCR sequence derives from a human donor who was either an allogeneic HSCT recipient or a stem cell or donor lymphocyte infusion donor (not recorded which). It is not recorded whose cells these are; they may come from a transplant donor. Sequenced sample: blood, either unsorted or a sorted T cell fraction (not recorded which). CDR3 loop: CATSRADRVESYSNQPQHF. The nucleotide sequence reads as follows: TGTGCCACCAGCAGAGCTGACAGGGTCGAGAGTTATAGCAATCAGCCCCAGCATTTT.